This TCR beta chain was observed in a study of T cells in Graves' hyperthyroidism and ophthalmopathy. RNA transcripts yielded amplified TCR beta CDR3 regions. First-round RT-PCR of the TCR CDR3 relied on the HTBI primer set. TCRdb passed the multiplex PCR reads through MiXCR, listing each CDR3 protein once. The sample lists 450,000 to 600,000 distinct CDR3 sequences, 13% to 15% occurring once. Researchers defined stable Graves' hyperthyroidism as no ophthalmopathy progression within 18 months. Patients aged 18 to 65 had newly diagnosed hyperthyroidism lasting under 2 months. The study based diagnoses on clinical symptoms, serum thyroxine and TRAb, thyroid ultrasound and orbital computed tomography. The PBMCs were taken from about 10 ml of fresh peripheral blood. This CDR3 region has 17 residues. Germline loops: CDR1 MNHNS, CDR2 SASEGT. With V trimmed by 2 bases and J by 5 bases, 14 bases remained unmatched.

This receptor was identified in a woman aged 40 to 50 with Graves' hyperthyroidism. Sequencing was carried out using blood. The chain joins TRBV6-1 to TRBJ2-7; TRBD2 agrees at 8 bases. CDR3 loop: CASSEFFLAGPYNEQYF. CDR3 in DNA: TGTGCCAGCAGTGAATTTTTCCTAGCGGGTCCCTACAACGAGCAGTACTTC.